This TCR beta chain was sequenced during a study of CXCR3-negative and CXCR3-positive naive CD8 T cells. Study-wide context: Sequencing gave roughly 130 million TRB reads overall, about 1.5 +/- 0.3 million per library.

Study-wide points: Freshly isolated PBMCs were used in most assays, given partial CXCR3 loss after freezing. With respect to TRBV-TRBJ usage, naive CXCR3-negative and CXCR3-positive cells were similar; memory differed. Hydrophobicity was higher for TRB CDR3s found in CXCR3-positive naive cells than in CXCR3-negative naive cells.

Note on this clonotype: Its antigen is undetermined.

The study made its TRB cDNA libraries by 5' RACE, adding UMI labels. TCRdb re-called the 5' RACE reads and shows each CDR3 protein once, DNA omitted. The sample totals 150,000 to 170,000 distinct CDR3 sequences. The CDR3 runs to 12 residues. CDR1 and CDR2 from the germline V gene are SQVTM and ANQGSEA. Sequencing was carried out using naive CXCR3+ CD8+ T cells from blood. This sample's subset: CD45RO-CCR7+CD27+CD95- naive CD8+ T cells expressing CXCR3 (TNR3+). The chain couples TRBV29-1 to TRBJ1-2; no DNA is available, so the TRBD1 call from TCRdb remains unchecked. The clonotype originates from a human donor in good health. Some clones in this sample may be carry-over from other donors' samples. CDR3 region: CSVEYREIGYTF.